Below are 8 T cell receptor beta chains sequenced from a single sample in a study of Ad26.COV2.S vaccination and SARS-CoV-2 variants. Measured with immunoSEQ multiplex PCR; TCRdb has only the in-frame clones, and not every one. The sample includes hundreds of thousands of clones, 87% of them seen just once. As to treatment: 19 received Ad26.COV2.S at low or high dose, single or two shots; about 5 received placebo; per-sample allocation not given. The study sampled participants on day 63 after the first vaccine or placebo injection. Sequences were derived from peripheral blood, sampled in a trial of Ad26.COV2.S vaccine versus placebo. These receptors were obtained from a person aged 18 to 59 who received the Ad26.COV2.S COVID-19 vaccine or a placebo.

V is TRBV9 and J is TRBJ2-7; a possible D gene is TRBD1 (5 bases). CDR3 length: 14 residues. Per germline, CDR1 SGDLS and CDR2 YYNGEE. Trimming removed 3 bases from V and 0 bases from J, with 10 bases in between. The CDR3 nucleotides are TGTGCCAGCAGCGCCGACAGATTCTCCTACGAGCAGTACTTC. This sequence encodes CASSADRFSYEQYF.

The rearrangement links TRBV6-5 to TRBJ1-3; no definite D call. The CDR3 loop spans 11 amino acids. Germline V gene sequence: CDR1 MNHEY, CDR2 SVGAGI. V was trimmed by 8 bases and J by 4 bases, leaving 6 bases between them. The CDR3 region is CASRLGNTIYF. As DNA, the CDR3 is TGTGCCAGCCGTTTGGGAAACACCATATATTTT.

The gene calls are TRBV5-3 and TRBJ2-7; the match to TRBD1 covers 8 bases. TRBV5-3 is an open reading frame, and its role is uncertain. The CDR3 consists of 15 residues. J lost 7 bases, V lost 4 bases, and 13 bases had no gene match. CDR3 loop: CARSIGTGNLREQYF. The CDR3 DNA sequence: TGTGCCAGAAGCATAGGGACAGGAAATCTCAGGGAGCAGTACTTC.

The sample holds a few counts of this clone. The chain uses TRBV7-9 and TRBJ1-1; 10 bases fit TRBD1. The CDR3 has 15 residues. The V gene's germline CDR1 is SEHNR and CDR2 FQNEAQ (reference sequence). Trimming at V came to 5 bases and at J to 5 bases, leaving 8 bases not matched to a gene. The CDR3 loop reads CASSPRDRGGTEAFF. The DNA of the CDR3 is TGTGCCAGCAGCCCACGGGACAGGGGTGGGACTGAAGCTTTCTTT. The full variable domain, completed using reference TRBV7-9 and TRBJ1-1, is DTGVSQNPRHKITKRGQNVTFRCDPISEHNRLYWYRQTLGQGPEFLTYFQNEAQLEKSRLLSDRFSAERPKGSFSTLEIQRTEQGDSAMYLCASSPRDRGGTEAFFGQGTRLTVV.

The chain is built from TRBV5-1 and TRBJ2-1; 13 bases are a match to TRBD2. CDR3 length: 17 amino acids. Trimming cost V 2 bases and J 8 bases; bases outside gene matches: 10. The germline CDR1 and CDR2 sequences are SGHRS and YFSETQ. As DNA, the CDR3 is TGCGCCAGCAGCTTTGCCCGGACTAGCGGGGGTATGGATGAGCAGTTCTTC. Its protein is CASSFARTSGGMDEQFF.

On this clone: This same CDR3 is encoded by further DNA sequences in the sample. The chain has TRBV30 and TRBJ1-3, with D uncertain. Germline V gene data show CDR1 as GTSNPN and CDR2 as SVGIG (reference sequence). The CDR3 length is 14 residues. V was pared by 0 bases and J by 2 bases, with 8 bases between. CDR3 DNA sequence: TGTGCCTGGAGTGTAGGAGGGACTGGAAACACCATATATTTT. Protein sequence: CAWSVGGTGNTIYF.

The CDR3 bases are TGTGCCAGCAGCCATTTGCGCATTAGGACCCAGTACTTC. Translation: CASSHLRIRTQYF. The chain joins TRBV14 to TRBJ2-5; D gene ambiguous. Germline CDR1 and CDR2: SGHDN and FVKESK. The ends were cut back, 3 bases at V and 7 bases at J, with 12 bases in the middle. This CDR3 region has 13 residues.

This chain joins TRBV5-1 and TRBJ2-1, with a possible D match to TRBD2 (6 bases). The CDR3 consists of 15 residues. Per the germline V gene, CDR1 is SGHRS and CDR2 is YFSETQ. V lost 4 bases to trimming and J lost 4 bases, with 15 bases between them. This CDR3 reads CASSRTSGPYNEQFF. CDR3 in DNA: TGCGCCAGCAGCAGAACAAGCGGGCCTTACAATGAGCAGTTCTTC.